The 4 T cell receptor beta chains given below trace back to one sample, sequenced in a study of CD8 T cells in Susac syndrome. Reverse transcription of about 0.5 to 1 ug RNA used random hexamers. One entry per CDR3 protein, called by TCRdb with MiXCR from the immunoSEQ multiplex PCR reads. The sample records 80,000 to 90,000 distinct CDR3 sequences, just under 95% being singletons. Sequenced: CD8+ T cells from PBMCs. The receptors were gathered from a human donor in good health.

This clonotype was observed a single time. Sequence at one end of the junction differs from germline and may be a read error. V usage is TRBV12-3 or TRBV12-4 and J usage is TRBJ2-5; D is perhaps TRBD1 or TRBD2 (5 bases each). This CDR3 spans 13 amino acids. The CDR3 loop is CASGLGEQETQYF. The CDR3, as DNA: TGTGCCAGCGGTTTGGGGGAACAAGAGACCCAGTACTTC.

The rearrangement links TRBV13 to TRBJ2-3; D is undetermined. Germline-derived CDR1 and CDR2 are PRHDT and FYEKMQ (reference sequence). With 4 bases removed from V and 6 bases from J, the gap between germline ends came to 5 bases. This CDR3 spans 11 amino acids. The CDR3 region has the DNA TGTGCCAGCAGCTCTATTGATACGCAGTATTTT. Translated, it gives CASSSIDTQYF.

J is TRBJ1-2 and V is TRBV6-5; possibly TRBD1 for D (6 bases). CDR1 is MNHEY and CDR2 is SVGAGI in the germline V gene. The CDR3 contains 14 residues. With 0 bases removed from V and 6 bases from J, the gap between germline ends came to 11 bases. The CDR3 here is CASSYSTAGDGYTF. The CDR3 DNA reads as TGTGCCAGCAGTTACTCGACGGCAGGGGATGGCTACACCTTC.

The gene calls are TRBV18 and TRBJ2-7, with D possibly TRBD1 on 6 matching bases. Trimming left V 6 bases short and J 1 base short, with 16 bases between. Germline V gene data show CDR1 as KGHSH and CDR2 as LQKENI. The CDR3 consists of 15 residues. Here the CDR3 reads CASSPDQGPSYEQYF. The CDR3, as DNA: TGTGCCAGCTCCCCTGATCAGGGGCCATCCTACGAGCAGTACTTC.